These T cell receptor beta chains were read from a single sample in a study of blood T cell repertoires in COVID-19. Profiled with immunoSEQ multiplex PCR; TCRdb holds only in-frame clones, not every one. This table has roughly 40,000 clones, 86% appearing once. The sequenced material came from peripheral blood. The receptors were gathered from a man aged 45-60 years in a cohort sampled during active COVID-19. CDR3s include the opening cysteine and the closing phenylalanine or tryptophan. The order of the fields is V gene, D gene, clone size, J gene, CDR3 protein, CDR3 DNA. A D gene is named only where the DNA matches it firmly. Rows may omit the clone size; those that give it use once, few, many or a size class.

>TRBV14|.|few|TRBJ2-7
CASSRGLLYEQYF
TGTGCCAGCAGCAGGGGACTGTTATACGAGCAGTACTTC
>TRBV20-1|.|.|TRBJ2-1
CSALEDEQFF
TGCAGTGCCCTGGAGGATGAGCAGTTCTTC
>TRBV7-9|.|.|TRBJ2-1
CASSLQGGSNEQFF
TGTGCCAGCAGCTTACAGGGGGGAAGCAATGAGCAGTTCTTC
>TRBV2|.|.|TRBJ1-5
CASSHRDKNQPQHF
TGTGCCAGCAGTCATAGGGACAAGAATCAGCCCCAGCATTTT
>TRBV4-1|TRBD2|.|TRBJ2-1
CASSQGLAGVDEQFF
TGCGCCAGCAGCCAAGGGTTAGCGGGAGTTGATGAGCAGTTCTTC
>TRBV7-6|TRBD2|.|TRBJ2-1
CASSSSGGVSYNEQFF
TGTGCCAGCAGCTCTAGTGGGGGGGTCTCCTACAATGAGCAGTTCTTC
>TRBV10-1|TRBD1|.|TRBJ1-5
CASSEPPRGTDQPQHF
TGCGCCAGCAGTGAGCCTCCCCGGGGGACAGATCAGCCCCAGCATTTT
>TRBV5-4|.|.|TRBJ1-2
CASSSSGVYGYTF
TGTGCCAGCAGCTCCTCAGGGGTCTATGGCTACACCTTC
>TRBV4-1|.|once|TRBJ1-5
CASSQDGGNQPQHF
TGCGCCAGCAGCCAAGATGGCGGAAATCAGCCCCAGCATTTT
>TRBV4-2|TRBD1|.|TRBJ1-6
CASSQIGQGDSPLHF
TGTGCCAGCAGCCAAATAGGACAGGGCGATTCACCCCTCCACTTT
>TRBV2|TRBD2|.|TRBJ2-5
CASITGTSRKETQYF
TGTGCCAGCATTACCGGGACTAGCCGGAAAGAGACCCAGTACTTC
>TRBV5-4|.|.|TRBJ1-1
CASSLARGGRTEAFF
TGTGCCAGCAGCTTGGCCCGGGGAGGGAGGACTGAAGCTTTCTTT
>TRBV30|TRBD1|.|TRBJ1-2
CAWSRQGTDGYTF
TGTGCCTGGAGCCGACAGGGGACCGATGGCTACACCTTC
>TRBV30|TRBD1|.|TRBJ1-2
CAWSARRDRAYIAHGYTF
TGTGCCTGGAGTGCTAGACGGGACAGGGCCTATATAGCCCATGGCTACACCTTC
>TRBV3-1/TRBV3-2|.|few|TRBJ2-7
CASSLELSSYEQYF
TGTGCCAGCAGTCTCGAACTGAGCTCCTACGAGCAGTACTTC
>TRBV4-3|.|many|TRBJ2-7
CASSQDLGGSGEQYF
TGCGCCAGCAGCCAAGATCTTGGAGGGTCGGGGGAGCAGTACTTC
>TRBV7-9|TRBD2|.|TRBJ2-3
CASSFGLAGAADTQYF
TGTGCCAGCAGCTTCGGACTAGCGGGAGCGGCAGATACGCAGTATTTT
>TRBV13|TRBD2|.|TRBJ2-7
CASSLGSGGAVYEQYF
TGTGCCAGCAGCCTGGGAAGCGGGGGGGCCGTCTACGAGCAGTACTTC
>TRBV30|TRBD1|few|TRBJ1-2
CAWGVHRGGYTF
TGTGCCTGGGGGGTCCACAGGGGAGGCTACACCTTC
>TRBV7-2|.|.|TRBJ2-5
CASSLRLIETQYF
TGTGCCAGCAGCTTGAGACTCATAGAGACCCAGTACTTC
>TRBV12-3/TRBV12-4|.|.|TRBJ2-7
CASRRGYEQYF
TGTGCCAGCAGAAGGGGTTACGAGCAGTACTTC
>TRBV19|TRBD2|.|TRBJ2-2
CASTLAGVNTGELFF
TGTGCCAGTACGTTAGCGGGCGTGAACACCGGGGAGCTGTTTTTT
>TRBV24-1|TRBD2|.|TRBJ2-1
CATLRLAVYGQFF
TGTGCCACCCTAAGACTAGCGGTTTATGGGCAGTTCTTC
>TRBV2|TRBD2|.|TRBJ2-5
CASSDGLGETQYF
TGTGCCAGCAGTGACGGACTAGGAGAGACCCAGTACTTC
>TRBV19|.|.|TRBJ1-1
CASSIDPGAYTEAFF
TGTGCCAGTAGTATAGATCCAGGTGCTTACACTGAAGCTTTCTTT
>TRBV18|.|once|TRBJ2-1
CASSPSDTYNEQFF
TGTGCCAGCTCACCATCGGACACTTACAATGAGCAGTTCTTC
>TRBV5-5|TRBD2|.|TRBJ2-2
CASSLGLAGPGTGELFF
TGTGCCAGCAGCTTAGGGCTAGCGGGCCCGGGGACCGGGGAGCTGTTTTTT
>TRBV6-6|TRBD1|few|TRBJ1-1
CASSLGQGEAFF
TGTGCCAGCAGTTTAGGACAGGGTGAAGCTTTCTTT
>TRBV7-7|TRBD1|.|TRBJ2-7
CASSLGWTGKGYEQYF
TGTGCTAGCAGCTTAGGTTGGACAGGGAAGGGGTACGAGCAGTACTTC
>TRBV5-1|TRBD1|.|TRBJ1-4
CASSLGGENEKLFF
TGCGCCAGCAGCTTAGGGGGCGAAAATGAAAAACTGTTTTTT
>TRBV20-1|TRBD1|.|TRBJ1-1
CSAFRDSQAFF
TGCAGTGCTTTCCGGGACAGTCAAGCTTTCTTT
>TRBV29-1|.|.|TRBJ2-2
CSVAGLANTGELFF
TGCAGCGTTGCAGGGCTCGCGAACACCGGGGAGCTGTTTTTT
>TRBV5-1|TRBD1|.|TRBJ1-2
CASSLTGDYGYTF
TGCGCCAGCAGCTTAACAGGGGACTATGGCTACACCTTC
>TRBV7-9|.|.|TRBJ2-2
CASSPTGELFF
TGTGCCAGCAGCCCTACCGGGGAGCTGTTTTTT
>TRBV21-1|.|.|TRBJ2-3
CASSKAGGRSTDTQYF
TGTGCCAGCAGCAAAGCAGGAGGCCGTAGCACAGATACGCAGTATTTT
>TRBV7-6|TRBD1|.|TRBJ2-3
CASSSGQGATDTQYF
TGTGCCAGCAGCTCGGGACAGGGCGCCACAGATACGCAGTATTTT
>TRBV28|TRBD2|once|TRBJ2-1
CASSFPAGDSGTSGNEQFF
TGTGCCAGCAGTTTCCCGGCAGGAGACTCCGGGACTAGCGGGAATGAGCAGTTCTTC
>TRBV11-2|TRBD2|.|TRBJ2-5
CASSLGAGGRETQYF
TGTGCCAGCAGCTTAGGTGCGGGAGGAAGGGAGACCCAGTACTTC
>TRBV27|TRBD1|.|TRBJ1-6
CASSLTGGTSPLHF
TGTGCCAGCAGTTTGACAGGGGGCACTTCACCCCTCCACTTT
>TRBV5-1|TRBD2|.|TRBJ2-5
CASSLASGTSGRARVETQYF
TGCGCCAGCAGCTTGGCGTCCGGGACTAGCGGGAGGGCCCGAGTGGAGACCCAGTACTTC
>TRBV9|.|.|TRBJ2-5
CASSREAETQYF
TGTGCCAGCAGCCGCGAAGCGGAGACCCAGTACTTC
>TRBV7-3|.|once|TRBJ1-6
CASSLGPGLGNSPLHF
TGTGCCAGCAGCTTAGGGCCCGGACTGGGTAATTCACCCCTCCACTTT
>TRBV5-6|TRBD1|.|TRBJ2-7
CASSPGTGSYEQYF
TGTGCCAGCAGCCCTGGGACAGGTTCCTACGAGCAGTACTTC
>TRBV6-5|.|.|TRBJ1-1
CASSDSNTEAFF
TGTGCCAGCTCAGACAGCAACACTGAAGCTTTCTTT
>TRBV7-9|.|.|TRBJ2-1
CASSTQMDEQFF
TGTGCCAGCAGCACACAGATGGATGAGCAGTTCTTC
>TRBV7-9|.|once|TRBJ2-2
CASSLVEGAITGELFF
TGTGCCAGCAGCTTAGTTGAAGGGGCGATCACCGGGGAGCTGTTTTTT
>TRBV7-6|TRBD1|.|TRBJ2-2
CASSFGQGASGELFF
TGTGCCAGCAGCTTTGGACAGGGGGCGTCCGGGGAGCTGTTTTTT